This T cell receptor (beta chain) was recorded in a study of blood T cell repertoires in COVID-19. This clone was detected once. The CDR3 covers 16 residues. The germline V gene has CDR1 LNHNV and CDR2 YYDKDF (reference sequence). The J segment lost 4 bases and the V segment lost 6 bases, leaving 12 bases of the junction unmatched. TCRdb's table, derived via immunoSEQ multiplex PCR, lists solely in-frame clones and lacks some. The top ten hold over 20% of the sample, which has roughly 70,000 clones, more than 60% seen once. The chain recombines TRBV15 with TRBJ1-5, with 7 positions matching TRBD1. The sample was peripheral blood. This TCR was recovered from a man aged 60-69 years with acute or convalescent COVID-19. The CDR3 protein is CATRPGGGQTNQPQHF. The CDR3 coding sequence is TGTGCCACCAGACCAGGAGGGGGACAGACAAATCAGCCCCAGCATTTT.